Listed here is a single TCR beta chain. The antigen it binds to is not known. Per-base qualities were not stored, and no clone one base away is much larger. Using the deep immunoSEQ assay, TCR CDR3 regions were amplified from genomic DNA by multiplex PCR. For each cell subset, the extracted genomic DNA was distributed evenly across all wells of several immunoSEQ 96-well plates, and each plate served as one replicate. For sorted subsets, approximately 200 ng of genomic DNA, equivalent to some 30,000 T cell genomes, went into each replicate PCR. Purified libraries were measured with a Qubit 3.0 fluorometer, size-checked on a Bioanalyzer 2100, and measured again with the KAPA Library Quantification kit. A separate single-read 150-cycle Illumina NextSeq 550 flow cell was used to sequence each immunoSEQ 96-well plate. Turning to the authors' computational methods: Because the immunoSEQ output included only junctional sequences and no quality scores, the filtering could not be the same as the filtering used for full-length reads. Sequences were annotated with PyIR, a Python wrapper for IgBLAST v1.9, using IMGT germline references to assign V/J genes and CDR3. Reads were filtered out if the reads had weak V/J assignments (E-value above 1e-6), no CDR3, stop codons, out-of-frame junctions, or ambiguous translated residues. V3J clonotypes were defined as sequences sharing the same inferred V gene, J gene, and CDR3 amino acid sequence. Percentage overlap between repertoires was computed as shared unique clonotypes divided by the size of the smaller repertoire. Repertoire richness was assessed with RTK rarefaction, the Chao1 estimator, and Recon v2.1 estimates of unobserved clonotypes. For all TCRbeta clonotypes obtained by the gDNA method from several donors, generation probabilities were computed with OLGA. TCRdb retrieved this table from immuneACCESS and kept in-frame rearrangements only. Not all clones are present; in checked studies, unresolved V genes account for under half, and no reason is known for the remainder. V, J and clone size are those of that table, while D and trimming were read from the DNA. The sample profile shows fewer than 1.6 million clones; around 98.5% of them were found once. The top ten clones comprise 0.36% of the sample.

The record originates from a study of shared clonotypes between healthy human individuals (dated by TCRdb to between 2020 and 2021). Regarding the complete study: The cohort included three men and a couple of women between 18 and 49 years of age. For each donor, CD4 naive and CD4 memory were each run on three plates, CD8 naive on two plates, and CD8 memory on one plate. To estimate repertoire size and how much clonotypes are shared between individuals, the study performed deep sequencing of blood TCR repertoires from 4 to 6 healthy adults. Libraries were prepared and TCR repertoires were sequenced by different laboratories using diverse techniques, in order to increase sequencing depth and limit assay-specific biases. Between about 0.94 and 10 billion PBMCs per donor were obtained by leukapheresis. Points the paper makes about the study in general: Estimated clonotype richness was generally larger for naive than for memory subsets. Only blood was sampled, and tissue TCR repertoires likely differ from those in blood. Sharing across a few donors was observed for approximately 4.6% of naive CD4, under 4% of naive CD8, 2.3% of memory CD4, and around 0.42% of memory CD8 clonotypes. Clonotypes shared by all four sorted-subset donors showed higher generation probabilities than non-shared clonotypes. Pairwise subsampling indicated that sequencing depth was expected to affect the degree of clonotype sharing among donors. The small number of donors limited the genetic and exposure-history diversity represented. Rarefaction of sorted-subset datasets indicated incomplete sequencing despite the large sequencing depth.

The donors were healthy, HIV-negative adults with no recently reported acute infections or vaccinations. Every donor was a Caucasian adult living in Nashville, Tennessee, USA. Magnetic negative selection was used to enrich CD4+ T cells, after which naive cells were positively selected on CD45RA and the negative fraction became the memory subset. After blood collection by leukapheresis, PBMCs were isolated using Ficoll-Histopaque density gradient centrifugation and then cryopreserved in the vapor phase of liquid nitrogen. Purity and quantity of every magnetically sorted T cell population were checked by analytical flow cytometry. Genomic DNA was isolated from each sorted fraction and quantified by UV absorbance on a Nanodrop 2000c. The germline V gene provides CDR1 SQVTM and CDR2 ANQGSEA. From its cysteine to its phenylalanine, the CDR3 spans 16 amino acids. This entry keeps only the CDR3 DNA: 48 bases, framed from base 1. V is pruned by 5 bases and J by 3 bases, leaving 13 bases of the junction without a gene match.

This TCR was recovered from a man aged 25 to 40 in good health. The sample consisted of naive CD4+ T cells sorted from blood. Per the publication, the cell subset or site label means: CD45RA+ positively selected. Recombination joined TRBV29-1 with TRBJ2-5, with 9 bases in between that match TRBD1. The CDR3 in this case is CSVCRSLGQGEETQYF. In nucleotide form, the sequence is TGCAGCGTTTGTAGATCATTGGGACAGGGAGAAGAGACCCAGTACTTC.